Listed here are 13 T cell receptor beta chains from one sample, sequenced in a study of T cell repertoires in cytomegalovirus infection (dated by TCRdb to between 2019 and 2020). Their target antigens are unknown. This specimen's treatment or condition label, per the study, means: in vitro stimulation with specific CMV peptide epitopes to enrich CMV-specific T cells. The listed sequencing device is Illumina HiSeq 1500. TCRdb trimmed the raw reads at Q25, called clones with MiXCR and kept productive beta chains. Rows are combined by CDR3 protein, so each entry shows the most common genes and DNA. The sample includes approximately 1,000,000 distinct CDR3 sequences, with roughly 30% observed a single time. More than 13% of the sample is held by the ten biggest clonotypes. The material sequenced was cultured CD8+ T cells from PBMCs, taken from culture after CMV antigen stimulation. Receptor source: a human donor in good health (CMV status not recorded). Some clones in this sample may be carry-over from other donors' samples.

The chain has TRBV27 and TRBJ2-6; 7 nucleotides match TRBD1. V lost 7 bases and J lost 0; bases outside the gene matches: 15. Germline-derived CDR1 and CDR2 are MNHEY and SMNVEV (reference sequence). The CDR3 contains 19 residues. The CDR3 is CASIRDSSFLSSGANVLTF. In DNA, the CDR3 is TGTGCCAGCATTAGGGACAGCTCCTTTCTTAGCTCTGGGGCCAACGTCCTGACTTTC.

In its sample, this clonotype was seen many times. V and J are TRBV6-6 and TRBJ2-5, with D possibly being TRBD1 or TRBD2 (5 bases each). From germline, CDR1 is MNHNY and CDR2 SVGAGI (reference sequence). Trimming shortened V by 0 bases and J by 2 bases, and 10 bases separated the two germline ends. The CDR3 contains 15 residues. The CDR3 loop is CASSYSAGGQETQYF. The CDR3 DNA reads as TGTGCCAGCAGTTACTCCGCTGGGGGACAAGAGACCCAGTACTTC.

CDR3 sequence: CASSHPSGDTGELFF. CDR3 DNA: TGTGCCAGCAGTCACCCTAGCGGGGATACCGGGGAGCTGTTTTTT. This rearrangement joins TRBV4-2 to TRBJ2-2, with 9 bases aligning to TRBD2. The CDR3 has 15 residues. CDR1 and CDR2 from the germline V gene are LGHNA and YNFKEQ. V shed 6 bases, J shed 5 bases, and the junction held 7 bases outside the gene matches.

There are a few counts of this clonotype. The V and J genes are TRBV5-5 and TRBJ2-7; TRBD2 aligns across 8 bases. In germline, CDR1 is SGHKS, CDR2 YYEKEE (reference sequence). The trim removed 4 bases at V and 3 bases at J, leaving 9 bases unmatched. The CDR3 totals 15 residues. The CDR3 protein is CASSPGLADVYEQYF. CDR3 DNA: TGTGCCAGCAGCCCTGGACTAGCCGATGTCTACGAGCAGTACTTC.

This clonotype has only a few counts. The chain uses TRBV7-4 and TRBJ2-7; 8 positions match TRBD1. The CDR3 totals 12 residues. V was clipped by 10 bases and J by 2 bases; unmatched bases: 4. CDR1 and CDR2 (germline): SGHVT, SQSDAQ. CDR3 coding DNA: TGTGCCATACAGACAGGGGCCTACGAGCAGTACTTC. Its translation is CAIQTGAYEQYF. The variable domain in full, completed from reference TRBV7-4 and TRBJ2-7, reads GAGVSQSPRYKVAKRGRDVALRCDSISGHVTLYWYRQTLGQGSEVLTYSQSDAQRDKSGRPSGRFSAERPERSVSTLKIQRTEQGDSAVYLCAIQTGAYEQYFGPGTRLTVT.

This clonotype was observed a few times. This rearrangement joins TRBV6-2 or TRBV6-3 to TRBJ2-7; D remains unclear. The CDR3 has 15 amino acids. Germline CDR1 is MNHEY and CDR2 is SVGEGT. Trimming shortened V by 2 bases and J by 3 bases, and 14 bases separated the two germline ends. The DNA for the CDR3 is TGTGCCAGCAGTTACGTAGGATACAAAATCTACGAGCAGTACTTC. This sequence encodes CASSYVGYKIYEQYF.

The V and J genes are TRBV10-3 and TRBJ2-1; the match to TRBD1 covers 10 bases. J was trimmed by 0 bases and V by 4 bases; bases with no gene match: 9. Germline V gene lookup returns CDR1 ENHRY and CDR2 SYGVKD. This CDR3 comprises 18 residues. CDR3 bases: TGTGCCATCAGTGGTAACCGGGACAGGGGCTTCTCCTACAATGAGCAGTTCTTC. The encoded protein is CAISGNRDRGFSYNEQFF.

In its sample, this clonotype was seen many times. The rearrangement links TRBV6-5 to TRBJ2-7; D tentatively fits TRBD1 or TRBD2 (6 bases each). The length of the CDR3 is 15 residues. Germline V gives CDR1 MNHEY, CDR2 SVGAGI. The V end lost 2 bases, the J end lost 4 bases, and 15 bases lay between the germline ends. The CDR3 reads CASSYPGAGKYEQYF. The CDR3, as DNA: TGTGCCAGCAGTTACCCGGGGGCAGGGAAATACGAGCAGTACTTC.

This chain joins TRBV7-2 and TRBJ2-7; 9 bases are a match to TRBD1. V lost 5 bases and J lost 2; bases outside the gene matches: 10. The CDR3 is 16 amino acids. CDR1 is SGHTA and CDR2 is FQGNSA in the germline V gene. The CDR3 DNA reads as TGTGCCAGCAGCCACTGGGACAGGGACGGTACCTACGAGCAGTACTTC. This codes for CASSHWDRDGTYEQYF.

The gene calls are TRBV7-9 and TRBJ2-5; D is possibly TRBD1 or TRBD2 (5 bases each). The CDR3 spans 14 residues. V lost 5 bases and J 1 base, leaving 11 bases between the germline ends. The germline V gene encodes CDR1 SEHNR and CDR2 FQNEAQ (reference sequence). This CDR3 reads CASSPPGTQETQYF. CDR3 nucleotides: TGTGCCAGCAGCCCTCCGGGGACCCAAGAGACCCAGTACTTC.

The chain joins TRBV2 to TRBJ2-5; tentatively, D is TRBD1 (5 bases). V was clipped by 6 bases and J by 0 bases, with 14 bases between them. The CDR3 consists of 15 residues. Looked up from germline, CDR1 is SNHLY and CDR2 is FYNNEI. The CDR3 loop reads CASRTTSGYQETQYF. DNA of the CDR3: TGTGCCAGCAGAACCACCTCAGGGTACCAAGAGACCCAGTACTTC. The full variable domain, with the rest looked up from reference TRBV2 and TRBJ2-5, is EPEVTQTPSHQVTQMGQEVILRCVPISNHLYFYWYRQILGQKVEFLVSFYNNEISEKSEIFDDQFSVERPDGSNFTLKIRSTKLEDSAMYFCASRTTSGYQETQYFGPGTRLLVL.

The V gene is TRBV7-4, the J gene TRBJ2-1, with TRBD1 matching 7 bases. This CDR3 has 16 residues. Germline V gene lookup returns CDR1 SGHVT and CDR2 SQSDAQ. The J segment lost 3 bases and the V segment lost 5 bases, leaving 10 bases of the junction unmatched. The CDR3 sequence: CASSETGTEFYNEQFF. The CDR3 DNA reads TGTGCCAGCAGCGAGACCGGGACAGAGTTCTACAATGAGCAGTTCTTC.

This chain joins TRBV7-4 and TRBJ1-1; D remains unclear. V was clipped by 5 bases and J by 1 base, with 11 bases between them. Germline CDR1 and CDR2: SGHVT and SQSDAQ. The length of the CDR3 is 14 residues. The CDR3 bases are TGTGCCAGCAGCGAAACGGCGGGGAACACTGAAGCTTTCTTT. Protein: CASSETAGNTEAFF.